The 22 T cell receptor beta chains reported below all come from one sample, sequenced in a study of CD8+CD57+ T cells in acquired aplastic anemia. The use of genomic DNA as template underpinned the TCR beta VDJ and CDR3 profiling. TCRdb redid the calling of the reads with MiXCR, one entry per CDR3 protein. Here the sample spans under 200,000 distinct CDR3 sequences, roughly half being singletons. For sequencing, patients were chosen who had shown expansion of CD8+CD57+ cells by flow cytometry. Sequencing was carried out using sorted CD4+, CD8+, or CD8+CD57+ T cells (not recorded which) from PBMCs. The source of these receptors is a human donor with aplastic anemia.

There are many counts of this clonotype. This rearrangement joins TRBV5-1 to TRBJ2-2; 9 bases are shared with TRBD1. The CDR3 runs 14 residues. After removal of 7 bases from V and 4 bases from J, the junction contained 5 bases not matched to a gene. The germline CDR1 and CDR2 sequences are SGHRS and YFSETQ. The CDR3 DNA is TGCGCCAGCTTGGACAGGGGTGGCACCGGGGAGCTGTTTTTT. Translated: CASLDRGGTGELFF.

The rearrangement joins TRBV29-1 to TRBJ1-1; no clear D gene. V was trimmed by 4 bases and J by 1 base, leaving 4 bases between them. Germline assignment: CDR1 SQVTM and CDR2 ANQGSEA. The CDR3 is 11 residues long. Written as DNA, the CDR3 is TGCAGCGTTGCTAAGAACACTGAAGCTTTCTTT. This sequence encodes CSVAKNTEAFF. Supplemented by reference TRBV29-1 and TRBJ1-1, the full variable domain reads SAVISQKPSRDICQRGTSLTIQCQVDSQVTMMFWYRQQPGQSLTLIATANQGSEATYESGFVIDKFPISRPNLTFSTLTVSNMSPEDSSIYLCSVAKNTEAFFGQGTRLTVV.

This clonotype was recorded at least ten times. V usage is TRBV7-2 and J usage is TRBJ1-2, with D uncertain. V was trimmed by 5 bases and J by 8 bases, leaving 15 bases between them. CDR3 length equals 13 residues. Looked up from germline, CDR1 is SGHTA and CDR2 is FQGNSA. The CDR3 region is CASSDRPISGYTF. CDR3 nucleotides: TGTGCCAGCAGCGACCGGCCAATATCGGGCTACACCTTC.

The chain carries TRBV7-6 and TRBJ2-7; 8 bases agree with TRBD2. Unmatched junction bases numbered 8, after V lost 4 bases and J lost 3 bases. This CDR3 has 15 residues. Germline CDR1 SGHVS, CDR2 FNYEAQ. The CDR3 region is CASSSELAERYEQYF. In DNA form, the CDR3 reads TGTGCCAGCAGCTCCGAACTAGCGGAGCGCTACGAGCAGTACTTC. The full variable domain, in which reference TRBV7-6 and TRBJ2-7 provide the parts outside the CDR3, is GAGVSQSPRYKVTKRGQDVALRCDPISGHVSLYWYRQALGQGPEFLTYFNYEAQQDKSGLPNDRFSAERPEGSISTLTIQRTEQRDSAMYRCASSSELAERYEQYFGPGTRLTVT.

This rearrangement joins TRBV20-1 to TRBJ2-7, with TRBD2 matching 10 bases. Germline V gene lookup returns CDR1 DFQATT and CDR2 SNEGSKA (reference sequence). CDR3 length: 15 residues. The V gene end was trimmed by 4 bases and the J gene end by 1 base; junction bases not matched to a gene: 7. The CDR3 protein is CSATVAGGWSYEQYF. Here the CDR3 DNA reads TGCAGTGCTACGGTAGCGGGAGGTTGGTCCTACGAGCAGTACTTC.

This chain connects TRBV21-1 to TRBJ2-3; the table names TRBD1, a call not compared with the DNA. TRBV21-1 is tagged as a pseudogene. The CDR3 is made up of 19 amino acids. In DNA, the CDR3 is TGTGCCAGCAGCAAAATAAAGGTCGGGGGTTCTCCACGCACAGATACGCAGTATTTT. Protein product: CASSKIKVGGSPRTDTQYF.

CDR3 in amino acids: CASSEARGNEQFF. The CDR3 coding sequence is TGTGCCAGCAGTGAAGCCCGGGGGAATGAGCAGTTCTTC. The rearrangement links TRBV2 to TRBJ2-1; a possible D gene is TRBD2 (6 bases). There are 13 residues in the CDR3. Between the trimmed V and J ends, which lost 0 bases and 7 bases, there was a span of 7 bases. The germline V gene has CDR1 SNHLY and CDR2 FYNNEI.

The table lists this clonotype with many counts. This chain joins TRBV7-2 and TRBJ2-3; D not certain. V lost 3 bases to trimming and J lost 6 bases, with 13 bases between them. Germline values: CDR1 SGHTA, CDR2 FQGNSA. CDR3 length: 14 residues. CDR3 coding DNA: TGTGCCAGCAGCTTTGGCCGTGTTGTGGATACGCAGTATTTT. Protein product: CASSFGRVVDTQYF.

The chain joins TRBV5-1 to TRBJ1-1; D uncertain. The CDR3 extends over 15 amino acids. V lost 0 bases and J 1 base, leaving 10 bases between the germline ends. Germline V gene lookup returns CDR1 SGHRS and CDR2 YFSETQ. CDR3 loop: CASSLGGSQNTEAFF. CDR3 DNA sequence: TGCGCCAGCAGCTTGGGAGGGAGTCAGAACACTGAAGCTTTCTTT.

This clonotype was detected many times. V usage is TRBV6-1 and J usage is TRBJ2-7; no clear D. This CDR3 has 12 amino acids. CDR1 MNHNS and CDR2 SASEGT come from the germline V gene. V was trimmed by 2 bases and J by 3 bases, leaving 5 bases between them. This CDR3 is CASSEPNYEQYF. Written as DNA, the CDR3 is TGTGCCAGCAGTGAACCTAACTACGAGCAGTACTTC.

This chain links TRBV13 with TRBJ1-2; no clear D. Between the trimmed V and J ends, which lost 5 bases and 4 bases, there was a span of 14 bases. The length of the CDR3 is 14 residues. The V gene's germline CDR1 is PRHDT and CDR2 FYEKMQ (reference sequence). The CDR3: CASSAKPRIYGYTF. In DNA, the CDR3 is TGTGCCAGCAGCGCCAAACCCAGGATCTATGGCTACACCTTC.

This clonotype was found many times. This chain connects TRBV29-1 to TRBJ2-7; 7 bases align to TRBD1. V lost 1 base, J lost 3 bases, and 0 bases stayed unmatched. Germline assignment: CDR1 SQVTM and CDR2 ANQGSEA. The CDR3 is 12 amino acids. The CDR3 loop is CSVEAGGYEQYF. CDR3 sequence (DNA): TGCAGCGTTGAAGCAGGGGGCTACGAGCAGTACTTC.

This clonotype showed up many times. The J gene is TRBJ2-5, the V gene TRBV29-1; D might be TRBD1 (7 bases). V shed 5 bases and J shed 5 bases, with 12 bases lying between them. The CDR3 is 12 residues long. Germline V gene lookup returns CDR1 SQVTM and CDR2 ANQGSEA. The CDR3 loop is CSVQAGGETQYF. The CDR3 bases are TGCAGCGTTCAGGCAGGGGGGGAGACCCAGTACTTC.

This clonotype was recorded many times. CDR3: CASKTNRGLNEQFF. In DNA, the CDR3 is TGTGCCAGTAAAACCAACAGGGGGCTCAATGAGCAGTTCTTC. This chain uses TRBV19 with TRBJ2-1, with TRBD1 matching over 9 bases. V dropped 7 bases and J dropped 6; count of bases not matched to a gene: 7. Germline lookup yields CDR1 LNHDA and CDR2 SQIVND (reference sequence). The CDR3 has 14 amino acids.

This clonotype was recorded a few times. CDR3 loop: CASSLGSGTTATQYF. DNA for the CDR3: TGTGCCAGCAGCTTAGGAAGCGGGACCACCGCGACCCAGTACTTC. This sequence joins TRBV7-6 and TRBJ2-5, with TRBD2 matching over 7 bases. The V gene's germline CDR1 is SGHVS and CDR2 FNYEAQ. Losses at the gene ends were 1 base for V and 7 bases for J; bases not matched to a gene: 9. This CDR3 has 15 residues.

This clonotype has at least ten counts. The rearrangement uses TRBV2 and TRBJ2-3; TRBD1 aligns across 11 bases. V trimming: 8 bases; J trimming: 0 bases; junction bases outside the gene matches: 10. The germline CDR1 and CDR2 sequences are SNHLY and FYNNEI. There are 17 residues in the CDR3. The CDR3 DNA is TGTGCCAGCGGGATCCCGGACAGGGGGCTTAGCACAGATACGCAGTATTTT. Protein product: CASGIPDRGLSTDTQYF.

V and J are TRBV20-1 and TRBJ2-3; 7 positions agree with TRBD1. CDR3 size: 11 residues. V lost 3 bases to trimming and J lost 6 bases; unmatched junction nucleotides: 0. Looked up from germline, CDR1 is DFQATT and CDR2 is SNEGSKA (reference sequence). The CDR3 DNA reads TGCAGTGCTAGGACAGGGGATACGCAGTATTTT. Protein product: CSARTGDTQYF.

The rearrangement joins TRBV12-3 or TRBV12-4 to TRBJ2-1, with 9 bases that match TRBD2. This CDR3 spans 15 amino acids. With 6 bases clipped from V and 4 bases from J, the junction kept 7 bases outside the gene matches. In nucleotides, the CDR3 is TGTGCCAGCAGCGGTGGACTAGCGTTATACAATGAGCAGTTCTTC. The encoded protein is CASSGGLALYNEQFF.

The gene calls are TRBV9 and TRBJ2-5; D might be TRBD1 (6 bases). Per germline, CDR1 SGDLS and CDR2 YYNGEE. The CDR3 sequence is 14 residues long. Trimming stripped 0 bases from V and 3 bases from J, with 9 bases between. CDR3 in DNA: TGTGCCAGCAGCGTAGGCCACAGGGAAGAGACCCAGTACTTC. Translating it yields CASSVGHREETQYF. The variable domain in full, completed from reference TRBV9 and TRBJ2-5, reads DSGVTQTPKHLITATGQRVTLRCSPRSGDLSVYWYQQSLDQGLQFLIQYYNGEERAKGNILERFSAQQFPDLHSELNLSSLELGDSALYFCASSVGHREETQYFGPGTRLLVL.

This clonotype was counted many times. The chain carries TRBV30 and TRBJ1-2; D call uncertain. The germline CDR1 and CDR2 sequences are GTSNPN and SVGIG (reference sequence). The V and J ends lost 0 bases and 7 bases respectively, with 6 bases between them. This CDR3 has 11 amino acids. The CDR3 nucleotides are TGTGCCTGGAGTGTACCGGGTGGCTACACCTTC. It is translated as CAWSVPGGYTF.

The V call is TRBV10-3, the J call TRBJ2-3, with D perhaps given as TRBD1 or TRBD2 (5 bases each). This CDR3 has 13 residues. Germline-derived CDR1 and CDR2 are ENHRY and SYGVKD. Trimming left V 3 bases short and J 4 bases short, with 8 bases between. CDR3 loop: CAISDSGPDTQYF. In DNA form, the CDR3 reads TGTGCCATCAGTGATTCGGGACCAGATACGCAGTATTTT.

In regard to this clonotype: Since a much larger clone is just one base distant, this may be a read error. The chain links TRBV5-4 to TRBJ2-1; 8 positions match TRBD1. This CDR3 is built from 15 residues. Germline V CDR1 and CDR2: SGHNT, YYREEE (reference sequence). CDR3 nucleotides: TGTGTCAGCAGCTTGGCACCGGGACAGGACTATGAGCAGTTCTTC. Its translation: CVSSLAPGQDYEQFF.